This is a list of T cell receptor beta chains from one sample in a study of cytomegalovirus exposure and HLA in healthy donors. The assay was immunoSEQ multiplex PCR, and TCRdb's table has in-frame clones only and misses some. The sample records 130,000 or so clones, 70% to 85% being singletons. Specimen: PBMCs. These receptors came from a man aged 18 to 30 in good health and CMV-seropositive. Both conserved end residues are part of each CDR3. A D gene is named only where the DNA matches it firmly. Clone sizes are given selectively: once, few, many, or a class where the clone is expanded.

J | size | D | V | CDR3 | DNA
TRBJ2-7 | - | TRBD2 | TRBV18 | CASSPSPGGRGYEQYF | TGTGCCAGCTCACCATCCCCAGGCGGGAGGGGCTACGAGCAGTACTTC
TRBJ2-1 | once | TRBD2 | TRBV6-5 | CASTGLAGSDEQFF | TGTGCCAGCACCGGACTAGCGGGAAGCGATGAGCAGTTCTTC
TRBJ1-5 | few | TRBD1 | TRBV6-1 | CASSEGGQYSNQPQHF | TGTGCCAGCAGTGAAGGGGGACAGTATAGCAATCAGCCCCAGCATTTT
TRBJ1-1 | - | - | TRBV30 | CAWSALTLNTEAFF | TGTGCCTGGAGTGCTCTAACTTTGAACACTGAAGCTTTCTTT
TRBJ2-1 | - | TRBD1 | TRBV16 | CASSMGQGPFF | TGTGCCAGCAGCATGGGACAGGGTCCGTTCTTC
TRBJ1-6 | - | - | TRBV28 | CASTKTGSYNSPLHF | TGTGCCAGCACTAAAACTGGCTCCTATAATTCACCCCTCCACTTT
TRBJ2-1 | few | - | TRBV4-1 | CASSQEASSVTYNEQFF | TGCGCCAGCAGCCAAGAAGCTTCCAGCGTCACCTACAATGAGCAGTTCTTC
TRBJ2-7 | - | TRBD2 | TRBV5-1 | CASRTGGDSYEQYF | TGCGCCAGCAGGACGGGGGGGGACTCCTACGAGCAGTACTTC
TRBJ2-1 | few | TRBD2 | TRBV6-5 | CASSRTSGGRNEQFF | TGTGCCAGCAGCCGGACTAGCGGGGGGAGAAATGAGCAGTTCTTC
TRBJ1-4 | - | - | TRBV6-1 | CASSVDSDNEKLFF | TGTGCCAGCAGTGTGGACAGCGATAATGAAAAACTGTTTTTT
TRBJ2-5 | - | - | TRBV18 | CASSPAGLETQYF | TGTGCCAGCTCACCTGCGGGGTTGGAGACCCAGTACTTC
TRBJ2-7 | - | TRBD1 | TRBV4-1 | CASSQDGSGGDEQYF | TGCGCCAGCAGCCAAGATGGGTCAGGGGGCGACGAGCAGTACTTC
TRBJ2-3 | - | TRBD2 | TRBV11-3 | CASSHSGGAGDTQYF | TGTGCCAGCAGCCATAGCGGGGGGGCCGGTGATACGCAGTATTTT
TRBJ1-4 | once | - | TRBV13 | CASRGLGTNEKLFF | TGTGCCAGTCGGGGGTTGGGGACTAATGAAAAACTGTTTTTT
TRBJ1-3 | - | - | TRBV7-3 | CASSLGAGNTIYF | TGTGCCAGCAGCTTGGGCGCTGGAAACACCATATATTTT
TRBJ2-1 | - | - | TRBV7-6 | CASSLSGVSYNEQFF | TGTGCCAGCAGCTTATCAGGGGTCTCCTACAATGAGCAGTTCTTC
TRBJ1-5 | - | - | TRBV30 | CAWSVQDNQPQHF | TGTGCCTGGAGTGTACAAGACAATCAGCCCCAGCATTTT
TRBJ2-7 | - | - | TRBV18 | CASSHPERTLVYEQYF | TGTGCCAGCTCACATCCCGAGCGGACCCTAGTCTACGAGCAGTACTTC
TRBJ2-6 | - | TRBD2 | TRBV4-1 | CASSHSGNSGANGLTF | TGCGCCAGCAGCCATAGCGGGAACTCTGGGGCCAACGGCCTGACTTTC
TRBJ1-6 | - | TRBD1 | TRBV5-6 | CASSLGRGLSPLHF | TGTGCCAGCAGCTTGGGCAGGGGGCTTTCACCCCTCCACTTT
TRBJ2-2 | - | TRBD2 | TRBV7-6 | CASSLAGGPNTGELFF | TGTGCCAGCAGCTTAGCGGGAGGGCCCAACACCGGGGAGCTGTTTTTT
TRBJ1-1 | - | TRBD1 | TRBV29-1 | CSVTTGLNTEAFF | TGCAGCGTGACGACAGGGCTGAACACTGAAGCTTTCTTT
TRBJ2-5 | - | TRBD1 | TRBV29-1 | CSGARDRVGETQYF | TGCAGCGGGGCCCGGGACAGGGTGGGGGAGACCCAGTACTTC
TRBJ1-2 | - | - | TRBV19 | CASSANWEDYGYTF | TGTGCCAGTAGTGCCAACTGGGAGGACTATGGCTACACCTTC
TRBJ2-4 | - | TRBD2 | TRBV28 | CASSPRERGKNIQYF | TGTGCCAGCAGTCCCCGCGAGCGGGGGAAAAACATTCAGTACTTC
TRBJ1-4 | - | TRBD1 | TRBV6-6 | CASSQQGGEDEKLFF | TGTGCCAGCAGTCAACAGGGGGGGGAGGACGAAAAACTGTTTTTT
TRBJ1-1 | once | - | TRBV9 | CASSSSGAVVTEAFF | TGTGCCAGCAGCTCATCTGGGGCGGTAGTGACTGAAGCTTTCTTT
TRBJ1-6 | - | TRBD1 | TRBV5-1 | CASSFGTGHSPLHF | TGCGCCAGCAGCTTCGGGACAGGGCATTCACCCCTCCACTTT
TRBJ2-1 | - | TRBD1 | TRBV7-3 | CASSKTAGGRYDEQFF | TGTGCCAGCAGCAAAACCGCAGGGGGTAGGTATGATGAGCAGTTCTTC
TRBJ1-1 | - | - | TRBV10-2 | CASSDLAANTEAFF | TGCGCCAGCAGTGACTTAGCAGCGAACACTGAAGCTTTCTTT
TRBJ1-2 | - | - | TRBV6-4 | CASSDSVSAPHF | TGTGCCAGCAGTGACTCGGTCAGCGCCCCACACTTC
TRBJ1-5 | - | - | TRBV19 | CASSIRWGGPSDQPQHF | TGTGCCAGTAGTATACGATGGGGAGGACCTTCGGATCAGCCCCAGCATTTT
TRBJ2-7 | - | - | TRBV5-8 | CASSLLAPYEQYF | TGTGCCAGCAGCTTATTAGCGCCCTACGAGCAGTACTTC
TRBJ1-1 | few | - | TRBV6-1 | CASSEEGGGFTEAFF | TGTGCCAGCAGTGAAGAAGGGGGTGGGTTCACTGAAGCTTTCTTT
TRBJ1-1 | - | - | TRBV2 | CASSEGRMNTEAFF | TGTGCCAGCAGTGAGGGCAGGATGAACACTGAAGCTTTCTTT
TRBJ2-1 | - | TRBD2 | TRBV19 | CASSSHASGRTDEQFF | TGTGCCAGTAGTTCCCACGCTAGCGGGAGGACCGATGAGCAGTTCTTC
TRBJ2-2 | - | - | TRBV5-4 | CASSPRRANTGELFF | TGTGCCAGCAGCCCTAGACGTGCGAACACCGGGGAGCTGTTTTTT
TRBJ2-1 | - | - | TRBV7-9 | CASSPDSWELGDEQFF | TGTGCCAGCAGCCCCGATAGTTGGGAACTCGGGGATGAGCAGTTCTTC